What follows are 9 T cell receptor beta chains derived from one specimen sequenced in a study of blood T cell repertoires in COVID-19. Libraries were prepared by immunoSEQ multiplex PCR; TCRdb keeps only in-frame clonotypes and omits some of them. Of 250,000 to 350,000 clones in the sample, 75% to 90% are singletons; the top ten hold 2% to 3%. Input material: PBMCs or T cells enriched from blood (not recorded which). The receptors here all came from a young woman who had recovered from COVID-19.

CDR3 protein: CASQKGPSAGGLTSTGELFF. The DNA for the CDR3 is TGTGCCAGTCAAAAGGGGCCCTCGGCGGGGGGTCTCACCTCCACCGGGGAGCTGTTTTTT. The V and J genes are TRBV6-4 and TRBJ2-2; TRBD2 matches 8 bases. The ends lost 9 bases at V and 4 bases at J; junction bases unmatched: 25. The CDR3 totals 20 residues. Germline loops: CDR1 MRHNA, CDR2 SNTAGT.

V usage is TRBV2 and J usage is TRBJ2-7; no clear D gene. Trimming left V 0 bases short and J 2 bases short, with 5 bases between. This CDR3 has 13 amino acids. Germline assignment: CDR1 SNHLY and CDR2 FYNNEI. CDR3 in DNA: TGTGCCAGCAGTGAAGCCTCCCCCTACGAGCAGTACTTC. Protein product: CASSEASPYEQYF.

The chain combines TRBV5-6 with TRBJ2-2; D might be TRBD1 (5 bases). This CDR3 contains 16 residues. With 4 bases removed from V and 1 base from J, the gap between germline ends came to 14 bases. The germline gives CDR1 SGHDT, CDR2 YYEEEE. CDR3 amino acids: CASSTIRQGNTGELFF. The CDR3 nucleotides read TGTGCCAGCAGCACGATTCGCCAGGGGAACACCGGGGAGCTGTTTTTT. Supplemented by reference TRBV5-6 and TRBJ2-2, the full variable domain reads DAGVTQSPTHLIKTRGQQVTLRCSPKSGHDTVSWYQQALGQGPQFIFQYYEEEERQRGNFPDRFSGHQFPNYSSELNVNALLLGDSALYLCASSTIRQGNTGELFFGEGSRLTVL.

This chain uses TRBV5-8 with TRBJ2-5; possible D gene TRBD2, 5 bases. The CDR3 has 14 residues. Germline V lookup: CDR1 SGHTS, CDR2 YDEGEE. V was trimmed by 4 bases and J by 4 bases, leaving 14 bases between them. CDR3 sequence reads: CASSPEGTSETQYF. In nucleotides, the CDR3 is TGTGCCAGCAGCCCTGAGGGTACATCAGAGACCCAGTACTTC.

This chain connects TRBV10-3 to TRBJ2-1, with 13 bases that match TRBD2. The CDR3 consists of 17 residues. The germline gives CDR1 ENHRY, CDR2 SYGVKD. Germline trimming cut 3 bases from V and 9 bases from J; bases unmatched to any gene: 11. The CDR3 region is CAISDPTSGGTRGEQFF. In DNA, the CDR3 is TGTGCCATCAGTGACCCGACTAGCGGGGGGACCCGGGGTGAGCAGTTCTTC.

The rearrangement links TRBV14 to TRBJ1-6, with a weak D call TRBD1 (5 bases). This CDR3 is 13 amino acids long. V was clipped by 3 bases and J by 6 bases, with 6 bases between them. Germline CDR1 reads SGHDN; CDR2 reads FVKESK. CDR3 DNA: TGTGCCAGCAGCCATCAGGGTAATTCACCCCTCCACTTT. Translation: CASSHQGNSPLHF.

CDR3 loop: CASRDSELSGNTIYF. CDR3 bases: TGTGCCAGTCGAGACAGCGAGCTCTCTGGAAACACCATATATTTT. V and J are TRBV19 and TRBJ1-3, with a possible D match to TRBD1 (5 bases). Trimming pared 8 bases from V and 0 bases from J, leaving 14 bases between. CDR1 is LNHDA and CDR2 is SQIVND in the germline V gene (reference sequence). The CDR3 covers 15 residues.

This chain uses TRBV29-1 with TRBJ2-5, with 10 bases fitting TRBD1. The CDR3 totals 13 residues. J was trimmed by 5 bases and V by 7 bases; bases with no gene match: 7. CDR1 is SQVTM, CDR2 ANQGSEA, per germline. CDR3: CSAGTGVSETQYF. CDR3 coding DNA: TGCAGCGCTGGGACAGGGGTTAGCGAGACCCAGTACTTC.

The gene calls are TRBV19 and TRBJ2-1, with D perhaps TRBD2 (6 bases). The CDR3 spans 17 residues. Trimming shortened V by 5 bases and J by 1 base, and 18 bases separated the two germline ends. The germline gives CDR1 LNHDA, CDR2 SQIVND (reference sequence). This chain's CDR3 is CASSPGTVSASYNEQFF. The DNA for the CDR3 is TGTGCCAGTAGTCCCGGGACTGTCTCCGCGTCCTACAATGAGCAGTTCTTC.